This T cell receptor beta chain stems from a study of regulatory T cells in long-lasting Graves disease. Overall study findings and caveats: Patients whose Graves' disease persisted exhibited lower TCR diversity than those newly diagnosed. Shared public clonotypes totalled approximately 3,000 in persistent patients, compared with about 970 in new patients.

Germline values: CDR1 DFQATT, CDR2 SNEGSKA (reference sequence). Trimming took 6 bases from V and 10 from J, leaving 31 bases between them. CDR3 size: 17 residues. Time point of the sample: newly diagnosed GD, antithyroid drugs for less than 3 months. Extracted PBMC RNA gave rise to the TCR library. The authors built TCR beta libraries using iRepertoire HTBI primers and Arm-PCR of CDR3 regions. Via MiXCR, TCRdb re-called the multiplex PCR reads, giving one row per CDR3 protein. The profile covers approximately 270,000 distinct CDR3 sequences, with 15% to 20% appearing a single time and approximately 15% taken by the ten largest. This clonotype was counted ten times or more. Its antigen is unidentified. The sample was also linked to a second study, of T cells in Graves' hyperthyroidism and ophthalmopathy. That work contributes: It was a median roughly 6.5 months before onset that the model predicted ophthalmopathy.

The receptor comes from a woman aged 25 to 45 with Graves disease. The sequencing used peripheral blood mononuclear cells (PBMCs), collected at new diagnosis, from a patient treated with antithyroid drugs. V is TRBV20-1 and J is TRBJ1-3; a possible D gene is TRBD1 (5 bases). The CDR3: CSARGLGQAGAWETIYF. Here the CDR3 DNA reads TGCAGTGCGAGGGGCTTGGGGCAGGCCGGCGCGTGGGAAACCATATATTTT.